Below, 4 T cell receptor beta chains from the same sample are listed, as sequenced in a study of blood T cell repertoires in COVID-19. Repertoires were generated with immunoSEQ multiplex PCR, while TCRdb's copy carries only in-frame clones and drops some. Of roughly 150,000 clones in the sample, around 80% were seen once. The sequenced sample consisted of peripheral blood. These receptors all stem from a human donor with acute or convalescent COVID-19. The donor label of this sample is uncertain.

The chain has TRBV6-5 and TRBJ2-1; 7 bases agree with TRBD1. Germline-derived CDR1 and CDR2 are MNHEY and SVGAGI. The trim removed 8 bases at V and 2 bases at J, leaving 9 bases unmatched. This CDR3 is 15 amino acids long. The CDR3, as DNA: TGTGCCAGCTGCCAGGACAGGCTCACCTACAATGAGCAGTTCTTC. It is translated as CASCQDRLTYNEQFF.

The chain couples TRBV5-6 to TRBJ1-1; D uncertain. This CDR3 has 11 amino acids. Trimming removed 4 bases from V and 5 bases from J, with 6 bases in between. CDR1 and CDR2 (germline): SGHDT, YYEEEE. CDR3 nucleotides: TGTGCCAGCAGCGACGGGACTGAAGCTTTCTTT. It yields the protein CASSDGTEAFF.

The chain uses TRBV6-5 and TRBJ1-1; D gene unclear. This CDR3 spans 15 amino acids. CDR1 and CDR2 (germline): MNHEY, SVGAGI. The V and J ends lost 6 bases and 1 base respectively, with 15 bases between them. The CDR3 loop is CASSLGGQANTEAFF. CDR3 DNA sequence: TGTGCCAGCAGCCTGGGAGGTCAGGCGAACACTGAAGCTTTCTTT.

The genes are TRBV6-5 and TRBJ1-2; no definite D call. The CDR3 runs to 14 residues. Germline V gene sequence: CDR1 MNHEY, CDR2 SVGAGI. Trimming left V 5 bases short and J 4 bases short, with 14 bases between. The CDR3 DNA sequence: TGTGCCAGCAGTCAGGTCGGCAGATTCTATGGCTACACCTTC. Amino acids: CASSQVGRFYGYTF.